The next 31 T cell receptor beta chains were all read from a single sample in a study of CD8 T cells in ankylosing spondylitis. Study-wide results and caveats: There was a TCR beta motif, made of fewer than 10 highly homologous variants, that appeared characteristic of ankylosing spondylitis blood.

TCRdb re-analysed the 5' RACE reads in MiXCR, keeping a single row per CDR3 protein. This repertoire shows fewer than 450,000 distinct CDR3 sequences, approximately 17% found once; its top ten account for 1%. Antigen specificity for these receptors is unknown. The sample consisted of blood, either unsorted or a sorted T cell fraction (not recorded which). The receptors stem from a male donor with ankylosing spondylitis.

In this sample, this clonotype turned up a few times. The chain joins TRBV7-2 to TRBJ2-3; 8 bases are shared with TRBD2. The CDR3 contains 16 residues. V lost 5 bases, J lost 5 bases, and 12 bases stayed unmatched. CDR1 is SGHTA and CDR2 is FQGNSA in the germline V gene. This CDR3 is CASSLLAGLGGDTQYF. For the CDR3, the DNA is TGTGCCAGCAGCCTGTTAGCGGGGCTGGGGGGAGATACGCAGTATTTT.

The chain has TRBV5-1 and TRBJ2-5, with a weak D call TRBD1 (6 bases). CDR3 length: 16 residues. Germline CDR1 reads SGHRS; CDR2 reads YFSETQ. V dropped 1 base and J dropped 5 bases, with 18 bases sitting between them. CDR3 amino acids: CASSLIPGGQGETQYF. Written as DNA, the CDR3 is TGCGCCAGCAGCTTGATCCCGGGCGGTCAGGGGGAGACCCAGTACTTC.

V gene TRBV6-1 combines with J gene TRBJ1-5; D is unresolved. V was shortened by 6 bases and J by 5 bases, with 14 bases between the two germline ends. Germline V lookup: CDR1 MNHNS, CDR2 SASEGT. The length of the CDR3 is 14 residues. The CDR3: CASSRGNNYQPQHF. CDR3 sequence (DNA): TGTGCCAGCAGCCGAGGGAACAACTATCAGCCCCAGCATTTT.

Comments on this clonotype: The junction does not match germline at one end; this may be a read error. J is TRBJ2-1 and V is TRBV7-9, with TRBD1 matching 8 bases. Per germline, CDR1 SEHNR and CDR2 FQNEAQ (reference sequence). The CDR3 runs to 15 residues. The CDR3 spells CASSLGGQADNGQFF. In DNA, the CDR3 is TGTGCCAGCAGCTTAGGGGGACAGGCCGACAATGGGCAGTTCTTC.

This clonotype was recorded at least ten times. V gene TRBV5-1 combines with J gene TRBJ2-1; 10 bases fit TRBD2. Trimming at V came to 4 bases and at J to 5 bases, leaving 9 bases not matched to a gene. This CDR3 has 16 amino acids. CDR1 and CDR2 (germline): SGHRS, YFSETQ. The CDR3 DNA reads as TGCGCCAGCAGCGTGCCGGGAGCGGGGGGGAACAATGAGCAGTTCTTC. Translating it yields CASSVPGAGGNNEQFF.

This clonotype was seen more than once but under ten times. The genes are TRBV5-1 and TRBJ2-2; weak D call: TRBD1 (6 bases). The germline V gene encodes CDR1 SGHRS and CDR2 YFSETQ. The CDR3 length is 14 residues. V shed 4 bases and J shed 4 bases, with 11 bases lying between them. The CDR3: CASSPDRITGELFF. The CDR3 nucleotides are TGCGCCAGCAGCCCAGACAGGATCACCGGGGAGCTGTTTTTT.

The chain employs TRBV5-1 and TRBJ2-7; unclear D gene. Between the trimmed V and J ends, which lost 3 bases and 1 base, there was a span of 8 bases. Germline CDR1 reads SGHRS; CDR2 reads YFSETQ. The CDR3 loop spans 13 amino acids. CDR3 sequence reads: CASSSYRSYEQYF. The CDR3 DNA is TGCGCCAGCAGCTCTTACAGATCCTACGAGCAGTACTTC.

The CDR3 nucleotides read TGTGCCAGCACCCTAGGACAGGGATGGTATCAGCCCCAGCATTTT. Its translation: CASTLGQGWYQPQHF. J is TRBJ1-5 and V is TRBV6-2 or TRBV6-3; TRBD1 matches at 8 bases. Germline CDR1 is MNHEY and CDR2 is SVGEGT. The V segment lost 7 bases and the J segment 5 bases; nucleotides outside the gene matches: 10. CDR3 size: 15 residues.

This clonotype came up a few times. V is TRBV3-1 and J is TRBJ1-5, with TRBD1 matching over 7 bases. V lost 3 bases, J lost 0 bases, and 17 bases stayed unmatched. Germline V lookup: CDR1 LGHDT, CDR2 YNNKEL (reference sequence). This CDR3 has 20 residues. CDR3 region: CASSQIRPPPRDSSNQPQHF. CDR3 sequence (DNA): TGTGCCAGCAGCCAGATACGGCCGCCCCCCCGGGACAGTAGCAATCAGCCCCAGCATTTT.

The chain employs TRBV6-5 and TRBJ1-1; D uncertain. The germline V gene has CDR1 MNHEY and CDR2 SVGAGI. Trimming cost V 2 bases and J 0 bases, with 10 bases left between them. This CDR3 is built from 15 residues. The chain's CDR3 is CASSYGVGMNTEAFF. CDR3 sequence (DNA): TGTGCCAGCAGTTACGGTGTAGGGATGAACACTGAAGCTTTCTTT.

The chain links TRBV25-1 to TRBJ2-3, with 9 bases that match TRBD2. The CDR3 contains 17 residues. V was pared by 3 bases and J by 1 base, with 8 bases of the junction left unmatched. CDR1 and CDR2 (germline): MGHDK, SYGVNS. The CDR3 DNA is TGTGCCAGCAGTGAGGGTCAGAGACTAGCGGGCACAGATACGCAGTATTTT. Protein: CASSEGQRLAGTDTQYF.

This clonotype was observed many times. CDR3 protein: CASTPPKGGYTF. In DNA form, the CDR3 reads TGTGCCAGCACCCCCCCCAAGGGGGGCTACACCTTC. The chain links TRBV25-1 to TRBJ1-2, with D perhaps TRBD1 (5 bases). The CDR3 has 12 amino acids. Trimming left V 7 bases short and J 8 bases short, with 14 bases between. Germline V gene sequence: CDR1 MGHDK, CDR2 SYGVNS.

This clonotype was detected ten times or more. This chain's CDR3 is CASRPTEYTEAFF. The CDR3 region has the DNA TGTGCCAGCAGGCCGACTGAGTACACTGAAGCTTTCTTT. J is TRBJ1-1 and V is TRBV12-3 or TRBV12-4; D remains unclear. Trimming stripped 6 bases from V and 3 bases from J, with 11 bases between. CDR3 size: 13 residues.

J is TRBJ2-5 and V is TRBV5-1, with D possibly TRBD2 on 5 matching bases. This CDR3 has 14 amino acids. Looked up from germline, CDR1 is SGHRS and CDR2 is YFSETQ. V was cut by 2 bases and J by 5 bases, with 13 bases left in between. The CDR3 DNA follows: TGCGCCAGCAGCTTTGACCATACGGGGGAGACCCAGTACTTC. It yields the protein CASSFDHTGETQYF. Supplemented by reference TRBV5-1 and TRBJ2-5, the full variable domain reads KAGVTQTPRYLIKTRGQQVTLSCSPISGHRSVSWYQQTPGQGLQFLFEYFSETQRNKGNFPGRFSGRQFSNSRSEMNVSTLELGDSALYLCASSFDHTGETQYFGPGTRLLVL.

The V call is TRBV7-8, the J call TRBJ2-7, with D tentatively TRBD2 (6 bases). CDR3 length: 14 amino acids. V was cut by 5 bases and J by 6 bases, with 17 bases left in between. CDR1 is SGHVS and CDR2 is FQNEAQ in the germline V gene. The CDR3 sequence: CASSPRDSSIEQYF. DNA of the CDR3: TGTGCCAGCAGCCCCCGGGACTCCAGTATCGAGCAGTACTTC.

This clonotype was detected only a few times. The V and J genes are TRBV20-1 and TRBJ2-7, with 8 bases lining up with TRBD1. Trimming removed 6 bases from V and 2 bases from J; junction bases left unmatched: 12. The CDR3 loop spans 15 amino acids. Germline V gives CDR1 DFQATT, CDR2 SNEGSKA (reference sequence). Here the CDR3 reads CSAPSPGTGTYEQYF. DNA of the CDR3: TGCAGTGCGCCCTCTCCCGGGACAGGCACCTACGAGCAGTACTTC.

The CDR3 spells CASSLLLRPTYNEQFF. The DNA of the CDR3 is TGTGCCAGCAGCTTACTCCTGCGGCCCACCTACAATGAGCAGTTCTTC. This chain uses TRBV11-2 with TRBJ2-1; D remains ambiguous. Trimming pared 2 bases from V and 2 bases from J, leaving 13 bases between. Germline CDR1 is SGHAT and CDR2 is FQNNGV. The CDR3 length is 16 residues.

There are a few counts of this clonotype. V gene TRBV5-1 combines with J gene TRBJ1-1; perhaps TRBD1 as D (5 bases). Trimming stripped 4 bases from V and 1 base from J, with 14 bases between. The CDR3 extends over 15 amino acids. In germline, CDR1 is SGHRS, CDR2 YFSETQ. The CDR3, as DNA: TGCGCCAGCAGCCGGGGGGGGGGATCGAACACTGAAGCTTTCTTT. Translating gives CASSRGGGSNTEAFF.

This clonotype has ten or more counts. J is TRBJ2-2 and V is TRBV7-2; D unclear. Trimming removed 5 bases at V and 6 bases at J, with 19 bases between. Germline CDR1 and CDR2: SGHTA and FQGNSA. The CDR3 length is 16 residues. Here the CDR3 DNA reads TGTGCCAGCAGCCCGACGGCATTCCGAACCCCCGGGGAGCTGTTTTTT. This sequence encodes CASSPTAFRTPGELFF. The entire variable domain, with the rest obtained from reference TRBV7-2 and TRBJ2-2, is as follows: GAGVSQSPSNKVTEKGKDVELRCDPISGHTALYWYRQSLGQGLEFLIYFQGNSAPDKSGLPSDRFSAERTGGSVSTLTIQRTQQEDSAVYLCASSPTAFRTPGELFFGEGSRLTVL.

This chain uses TRBV20-1 with TRBJ1-2; 9 nucleotides line up with TRBD1. V gave up 7 bases and J gave up 1 base; unmatched junction bases: 10. The CDR3 covers 15 residues. CDR1 DFQATT and CDR2 SNEGSKA come from the germline V gene (reference sequence). The CDR3 DNA reads as TGCAGTGAAAAAGGACAGGGGCAGTATAACTATGGCTACACCTTC. Residues: CSEKGQGQYNYGYTF.

This clonotype was recorded a few times. The CDR3 loop is CASSRGRGNTEAFF. For the CDR3, the DNA is TGTGCCAGCAGTAGGGGGAGGGGGAACACTGAAGCTTTCTTT. The rearrangement joins TRBV12-3 or TRBV12-4 to TRBJ1-1; D may be TRBD1 (6 bases). V was cut by 5 bases and J by 1 base, with 11 bases left in between. The CDR3 runs 14 residues.

The rearrangement links TRBV4-3 to TRBJ1-6; D is perhaps TRBD1 (6 bases). The germline V and J ends were trimmed by 0 bases and 8 bases, with 8 bases remaining between them. Germline assignment: CDR1 LGHNA and CDR2 YSLEER. The CDR3 is 14 amino acids. This chain's CDR3 is CASSQDTGYSPLHF. The CDR3 DNA reads as TGCGCCAGCAGCCAAGATACAGGGTATTCACCCCTCCACTTT.

This clonotype was recorded a few times. V gene TRBV20-1 combines with J gene TRBJ2-7; unclear D gene. CDR1 and CDR2 (germline): DFQATT, SNEGSKA (reference sequence). With 1 base removed from V and 2 bases from J, the gap between germline ends came to 6 bases. The CDR3 covers 12 residues. This CDR3 is CSARAETYEQYF. CDR3 bases: TGCAGTGCTAGAGCGGAAACCTACGAGCAGTACTTC.

This clonotype was found a few times. DNA of the CDR3: TGTGCCAGCAACCCAACAGGGAATGAGCAGTTCTTC. Translation gives CASNPTGNEQFF. The chain employs TRBV7-9 and TRBJ2-1; the D gene is possibly TRBD1 (6 bases). V lost 7 bases to trimming and J lost 7 bases, with 11 bases between them. This CDR3 is 12 amino acids long. Germline CDR1 reads SEHNR; CDR2 reads FQNEAQ (reference sequence).

The genes are TRBV5-1 and TRBJ2-7, with no clear D. The V gene lost 2 bases and the J gene lost 1 base, with 16 bases spanning the gap. The CDR3 length is 16 residues. Germline-derived CDR1 and CDR2 are SGHRS and YFSETQ. The CDR3 DNA reads TGCGCCAGCAGCTTTTCCGAGATCGGGCGTTCCTACGAGCAGTACTTC. As protein: CASSFSEIGRSYEQYF. The full variable domain, with the rest looked up from reference TRBV5-1 and TRBJ2-7, is KAGVTQTPRYLIKTRGQQVTLSCSPISGHRSVSWYQQTPGQGLQFLFEYFSETQRNKGNFPGRFSGRQFSNSRSEMNVSTLELGDSALYLCASSFSEIGRSYEQYFGPGTRLTVT.

This clonotype showed up just a few times. This chain uses TRBV5-6 with TRBJ2-1, with 10 bases lining up with TRBD2. CDR1 SGHDT and CDR2 YYEEEE come from the germline V gene. There are 17 residues in the CDR3. The V gene end was trimmed by 0 bases and the J gene end by 6 bases; junction bases not matched to a gene: 9. CDR3 amino acids: CASSLVKRGGLSNEQFF. CDR3 bases: TGTGCCAGCAGCTTGGTAAAGCGGGGGGGCCTTTCCAATGAGCAGTTCTTC.

This clonotype was counted many times. The DNA for the CDR3 is TGCAGCGTGGCCAGGACGCTAGCGGATGAGCAGTTCTTC. Translation: CSVARTLADEQFF. V usage is TRBV29-1 and J usage is TRBJ2-1; 7 bases align to TRBD2. The V and J ends lost 6 bases and 8 bases, in that order; junction bases with no gene match: 10. CDR3 length: 13 amino acids. Germline assignment: CDR1 SQVTM and CDR2 ANQGSEA.

The chain couples TRBV7-8 to TRBJ2-3; the D gene is possibly TRBD1 (6 bases). Deletions cut 5 bases from V and 6 bases from J, with 21 bases between. From germline, CDR1 is SGHVS and CDR2 FQNEAQ. This CDR3 contains 16 residues. CDR3 sequence reads: CASSLTETGWLDTQYF. CDR3 DNA: TGTGCCAGCAGCCTTACAGAGACAGGCTGGTTGGATACGCAGTATTTT.

This clonotype has more than one count but fewer than ten. This chain joins TRBV29-1 and TRBJ1-2; no definite D call. Germline V CDR1 and CDR2: SQVTM, ANQGSEA. Trimming took off 0 bases at V and 4 bases at J, with 9 bases between the two ends. CDR3 length: 13 amino acids. CDR3 region: CSVEDVGRYGYTF. The CDR3 bases are TGCAGCGTTGAAGACGTAGGGCGCTATGGCTACACCTTC.

This clonotype was detected many times. This sequence joins TRBV10-3 and TRBJ1-3; D is unresolved. Trimming left V 0 bases short and J 9 bases short, with 6 bases between. The germline V gene encodes CDR1 ENHRY and CDR2 SYGVKD. CDR3 length equals 12 residues. The CDR3 nucleotides are TGTGCCATCAGTGAGTCGACTCGCACCATATATTTT. Amino acid sequence: CAISESTRTIYF.

DNA of the CDR3: TGTGCCAGCAGCCAAGATTCAGTGCGGGTGAGCGGGGGGCTTTACAATGAGCAGTTCTTC. It codes for CASSQDSVRVSGGLYNEQFF. The chain employs TRBV4-2 and TRBJ2-1; TRBD2 aligns across 9 bases. Looked up from germline, CDR1 is LGHNA and CDR2 is YNFKEQ. This CDR3 contains 20 residues. Unmatched junction bases numbered 16, after V lost 0 bases and J lost 4 bases.